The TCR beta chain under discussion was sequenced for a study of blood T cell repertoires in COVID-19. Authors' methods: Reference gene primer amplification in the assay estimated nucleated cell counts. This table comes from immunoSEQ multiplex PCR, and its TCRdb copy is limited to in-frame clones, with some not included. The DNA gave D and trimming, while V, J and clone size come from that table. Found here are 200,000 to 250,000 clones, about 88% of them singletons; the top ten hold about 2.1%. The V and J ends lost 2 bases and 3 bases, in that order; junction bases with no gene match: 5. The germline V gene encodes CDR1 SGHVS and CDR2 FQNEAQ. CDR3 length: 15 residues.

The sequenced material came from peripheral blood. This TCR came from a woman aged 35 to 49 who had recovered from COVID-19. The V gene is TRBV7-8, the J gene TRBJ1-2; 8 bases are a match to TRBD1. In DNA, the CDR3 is TGTGCCAGCAGCTTAAATTGGGACAGGCACTATGGCTACACCTTC. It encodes CASSLNWDRHYGYTF.